One sample yielded the 26 T cell receptor beta chains listed below, sequenced in a study of identical twins. TCRdb reprocessed the 5' RACE reads with MiXCR, giving one entry per CDR3 protein. Altogether around 680,000 distinct CDR3 sequences are present, 8.5% to 9.5% being singletons, with the ten largest covering 0.8% to 1%. This sample was also put to use in a study of yellow fever vaccine responses in identical twins.

Sequencing was performed on PBMCs. These receptors all stem from a woman aged 18-35 years in good health.

In this sample, this clonotype turned up many times. The chain uses TRBV5-6 and TRBJ2-3; no definite D call. CDR1 SGHDT and CDR2 YYEEEE come from the germline V gene. The CDR3 has 15 residues. The ends were cut back, 4 bases at V and 2 bases at J, with 14 bases in the middle. DNA of the CDR3: TGTGCCAGCAGCCTGACTCGCGGAGCCACAGATACGCAGTATTTT. The encoded protein is CASSLTRGATDTQYF.

This clonotype showed up just a few times. The chain employs TRBV30 and TRBJ2-4, with a tentative D call TRBD2 (5 bases). Per germline, CDR1 GTSNPN and CDR2 SVGIG (reference sequence). Trimming pared 4 bases from V and 7 bases from J, leaving 11 bases between. The CDR3 consists of 12 residues. CDR3 in amino acids: CAWTGDTNIQYF. The CDR3 DNA reads TGTGCCTGGACCGGGGATACTAACATTCAGTACTTC.

This clonotype has a count of ten or more. The V and J genes are TRBV6-5 and TRBJ1-5; TRBD1 aligns across 9 bases. With V trimmed by 0 bases and J by 7 bases, 7 bases remained unmatched. The V gene's germline CDR1 is MNHEY and CDR2 SVGAGI. The CDR3 sequence is 16 residues long. CDR3 DNA sequence: TGTGCCAGCAGTTACTCCCTTCCGGGACAGGGACAGCCCCAGCATTTT. It is translated as CASSYSLPGQGQPQHF.

This clonotype was counted a few times. The chain has TRBV25-1 and TRBJ2-7; the D is unclear. CDR3 length equals 14 residues. Germline V gene sequence: CDR1 MGHDK, CDR2 SYGVNS. Trimming took 7 bases from V and 3 from J, leaving 16 bases between them. The CDR3 sequence is CASNPAPDCYEQYF. The DNA for the CDR3 is TGTGCCAGCAACCCGGCCCCGGATTGCTACGAGCAGTACTTC.

This clonotype was counted a few times. The chain links TRBV28 to TRBJ2-5; D uncertain. This CDR3 region has 11 residues. Germline V gene lookup returns CDR1 MDHEN and CDR2 SYDVKM. Trimming took off 1 base at V and 9 bases at J, with 6 bases between the two ends. This CDR3 is CASSLSAAQYF. CDR3 DNA: TGTGCCAGCAGTTTATCGGCAGCCCAGTACTTC.

The V call is TRBV29-1, the J call TRBJ1-1; TRBD1 is a possible D gene (6 bases). The germline V gene has CDR1 SQVTM and CDR2 ANQGSEA. CDR3 size: 13 residues. Trimming removed 4 bases from V and 0 bases from J, with 9 bases in between. CDR3 DNA: TGCAGCGTTGGCAGGGGCGTGAACACTGAAGCTTTCTTT. Translating it yields CSVGRGVNTEAFF. Supplemented by reference TRBV29-1 and TRBJ1-1, the full variable domain reads SAVISQKPSRDICQRGTSLTIQCQVDSQVTMMFWYRQQPGQSLTLIATANQGSEATYESGFVIDKFPISRPNLTFSTLTVSNMSPEDSSIYLCSVGRGVNTEAFFGQGTRLTVV.

This sequence joins TRBV28 and TRBJ2-7; perhaps D is TRBD1 or TRBD2 (5 bases each). CDR1 is MDHEN and CDR2 is SYDVKM in the germline V gene. Trimming cost V 3 bases and J 3 bases, with 15 bases left between them. The CDR3 has 15 residues. In DNA, the CDR3 is TGTGCCAGCAGTTTGTCAGGGAGCGGAAGCTACGAGCAGTACTTC. It yields the protein CASSLSGSGSYEQYF.

The chain combines TRBV7-9 with TRBJ2-5, with D perhaps TRBD2 (6 bases). Deletions cut 0 bases from V and 4 bases from J, with 9 bases between. CDR3 length equals 14 residues. Germline V CDR1 and CDR2: SEHNR, FQNEAQ (reference sequence). The CDR3 here is CASSLALLAETQYF. CDR3 in DNA: TGTGCCAGCAGCTTAGCGCTACTAGCAGAGACCCAGTACTTC.

The chain combines TRBV28 with TRBJ2-7, with a possible D match to TRBD2 (6 bases). In germline, CDR1 is MDHEN, CDR2 SYDVKM. The CDR3 spans 14 residues. The V and J ends lost 6 bases and 1 base respectively, with 13 bases between them. Written as DNA, the CDR3 is TGTGCCAGCAGGCGGGACGGACCTTCCTACGAGCAGTACTTC. Encoded protein: CASRRDGPSYEQYF. Complete variable domain (other parts from reference TRBV28 and TRBJ2-7): DVKVTQSSRYLVKRTGEKVFLECVQDMDHENMFWYRQDPGLGLRLIYFSYDVKMKEKGDIPEGYSVSREKKERFSLILESASTNQTSMYLCASRRDGPSYEQYFGPGTRLTVT.

This chain uses TRBV5-5 with TRBJ1-2; 9 bases align to TRBD1. Germline trimming cut 0 bases from V and 2 bases from J; bases unmatched to any gene: 2. Germline V gene sequence: CDR1 SGHKS, CDR2 YYEKEE (reference sequence). This CDR3 region has 15 residues. The CDR3 DNA is TGTGCCAGCAGCTTGGGGACAGGGGTCAACTATGGCTACACCTTC. Its protein product is CASSLGTGVNYGYTF.

The chain couples TRBV5-6 to TRBJ2-2; TRBD1 is a possible D gene (6 bases). Germline V CDR1 and CDR2: SGHDT, YYEEEE. This CDR3 has 15 residues. V was trimmed by 0 bases and J by 3 bases, leaving 9 bases between them. The CDR3 bases are TGTGCCAGCAGCTTGGGGACAGTACACACCGGGGAGCTGTTTTTT. Protein: CASSLGTVHTGELFF.

The chain links TRBV7-2 to TRBJ2-7, with D uncertain. Per the germline V gene, CDR1 is SGHTA and CDR2 is FQGNSA. V was shortened by 2 bases and J by 2 bases, with 10 bases between the two germline ends. This CDR3 spans 14 amino acids. CDR3 nucleotides: TGTGCCAGCAGCTTAATTGAAAGGCCCTACGAGCAGTACTTC. Residues: CASSLIERPYEQYF. Looking up the rest from reference TRBV7-2 and TRBJ2-7 gives the full variable domain: GAGVSQSPSNKVTEKGKDVELRCDPISGHTALYWYRQSLGQGLEFLIYFQGNSAPDKSGLPSDRFSAERTGGSVSTLTIQRTQQEDSAVYLCASSLIERPYEQYFGPGTRLTVT.

This clonotype was recorded many times. J is TRBJ2-3 and V is TRBV7-9; D unclear. CDR3 length: 16 amino acids. Germline V lookup: CDR1 SEHNR, CDR2 FQNEAQ (reference sequence). Trimming removed 3 bases from V and 0 bases from J, with 13 bases in between. The CDR3 DNA is TGTGCCAGCAGCTTCGGGCAGGACCTTAGCACAGATACGCAGTATTTT. Protein sequence: CASSFGQDLSTDTQYF.

The chain employs TRBV18 and TRBJ2-3; weak D call: TRBD1 (6 bases). The CDR3 has 13 amino acids. The V end was cut by 5 bases, the J end by 5 bases, with 11 bases between. In germline, CDR1 is KGHSH, CDR2 LQKENI. CDR3 residues: CASSEDRRDTQYF. The DNA for the CDR3 is TGTGCCAGCTCAGAGGACAGACGAGATACGCAGTATTTT. The full variable domain, its missing parts supplied by reference TRBV18 and TRBJ2-3, is NAGVMQNPRHLVRRRGQEARLRCSPMKGHSHVYWYRQLPEEGLKFMVYLQKENIIDESGMPKERFSAEFPKEGPSILRIQQVVRGDSAAYFCASSEDRRDTQYFGPGTRLTVL.

The gene calls are TRBV28 and TRBJ2-3; TRBD1 might be the D (5 bases). Trimming removed 4 bases from V and 4 bases from J, with 15 bases in between. This CDR3 has 15 amino acids. Germline V CDR1 and CDR2: MDHEN, SYDVKM. Here the CDR3 DNA reads TGTGCCAGCAGTTCAAACCCCGCAGGGTCAGATACGCAGTATTTT. Protein sequence: CASSSNPAGSDTQYF.

This clonotype was picked up a small number of times. V usage is TRBV20-1 and J usage is TRBJ2-3, with D possibly TRBD2 on 6 matching bases. Trimming cost V 2 bases and J 2 bases, with 11 bases left between them. In germline, CDR1 is DFQATT, CDR2 SNEGSKA (reference sequence). This CDR3 is 14 amino acids long. This chain's CDR3 is CSARRSGHTDTQYF. CDR3 nucleotide sequence: TGCAGTGCTAGACGGAGCGGGCACACAGATACGCAGTATTTT.

This clonotype was seen only a few times. J is TRBJ1-2 and V is TRBV28; weak D call: TRBD1 (6 bases). The germline V gene encodes CDR1 MDHEN and CDR2 SYDVKM. The CDR3 runs 14 residues. V lost 5 bases and J lost 2, with 12 bases in between. The CDR3 DNA follows: TGTGCCAGCAGTCCACAGGGTGCCAACTATGGCTACACCTTC. Protein product: CASSPQGANYGYTF.

The gene calls are TRBV5-6 and TRBJ2-5; the D call may be TRBD1 or TRBD2 (6 bases each). CDR3 size: 14 residues. Germline CDR1 reads SGHDT; CDR2 reads YYEEEE. Deletions cut 1 base from V and 2 bases from J, with 9 bases between. The CDR3 coding sequence is TGTGCCAGCAGCTTGCAGGGGAGGCAAGAGACCCAGTACTTC. It yields the protein CASSLQGRQETQYF. Together with reference TRBV5-6 and TRBJ2-5, the CDR3 gives the full variable domain: DAGVTQSPTHLIKTRGQQVTLRCSPKSGHDTVSWYQQALGQGPQFIFQYYEEEERQRGNFPDRFSGHQFPNYSSELNVNALLLGDSALYLCASSLQGRQETQYFGPGTRLLVL.

This clonotype was seen a few times. DNA for the CDR3: TGTGCCAGCAGTTCGACTAGCGGGGGAAACAATGAGCAGTTCTTC. It is translated as CASSSTSGGNNEQFF. The chain links TRBV2 to TRBJ2-1; 12 bases agree with TRBD2. The V and J ends lost 5 bases and 5 bases, in that order; junction bases with no gene match: 4. The CDR3 contains 15 residues. Germline CDR1 reads SNHLY; CDR2 reads FYNNEI.

This clonotype came up a few times. The chain carries TRBV18 and TRBJ2-7; the match to TRBD2 covers 16 bases. The CDR3 has 18 amino acids. Unmatched junction bases numbered 8, after V lost 2 bases and J lost 4 bases. Per germline, CDR1 KGHSH and CDR2 LQKENI. CDR3 nucleotides: TGTGCCAGCTCACCAAACCCGGGACTAGCGGGGGGGCGGTACGAGCAGTACTTC. It is translated as CASSPNPGLAGGRYEQYF.

The chain carries TRBV5-1 and TRBJ1-1; 11 positions match TRBD1. CDR1 SGHRS and CDR2 YFSETQ come from the germline V gene. V dropped 4 bases and J dropped 2; count of bases not matched to a gene: 4. There are 15 residues in the CDR3. The CDR3 loop is CASSNGQGANTEAFF. The CDR3 DNA is TGCGCCAGCAGCAATGGACAGGGGGCTAACACTGAAGCTTTCTTT.

The table lists this clonotype with a few counts. The chain recombines TRBV12-3 or TRBV12-4 with TRBJ2-7; 7 nucleotides match TRBD1. With 7 bases clipped from V and 3 bases from J, the junction kept 12 bases outside the gene matches. This CDR3 is built from 15 residues. For the CDR3, the DNA is TGTGCCAGCACCATAATACAGGGGACCTACTACGAGCAGTACTTC. Protein product: CASTIIQGTYYEQYF.

CDR3 sequence: CASSTRWGEEPYEQYF. CDR3 sequence (DNA): TGTGCCAGCAGTACCCGGTGGGGGGAGGAACCCTACGAGCAGTACTTC. The chain is built from TRBV28 and TRBJ2-7, with D perhaps TRBD2 (6 bases). The CDR3 has 16 residues. Germline V gene sequence: CDR1 MDHEN, CDR2 SYDVKM. V lost 5 bases, J lost 2 bases, and 19 bases lay in between.

The rearrangement links TRBV5-1 to TRBJ1-1, with TRBD1 as a possible D gene (6 bases). The CDR3 has 16 residues. V dropped 1 base and J dropped 3 bases, with 16 bases sitting between them. The V gene's germline CDR1 is SGHRS and CDR2 YFSETQ. The CDR3 bases are TGCGCCAGCAGCTTGCAAACAGGGCGAAGGGACACTGAAGCTTTCTTT. This translates into CASSLQTGRRDTEAFF.

This clonotype was seen only a few times. The CDR3 nucleotides are TGTGCCAGCAGTGATGAGGAGAAGACTGAAGCTTTCTTT. This gives the protein CASSDEEKTEAFF. This chain links TRBV6-1 with TRBJ1-1; D is uncertain. V was trimmed by 3 bases and J by 5 bases, leaving 10 bases between them. The CDR3 covers 13 residues. Germline V gene sequence: CDR1 MNHNS, CDR2 SASEGT.

The gene calls are TRBV20-1 and TRBJ2-1; a possible D gene is TRBD1 (5 bases). Per germline, CDR1 DFQATT and CDR2 SNEGSKA (reference sequence). The CDR3 is 14 amino acids. V gave up 0 bases and J gave up 5 bases, with 11 bases separating them. This chain's CDR3 is CSARDLGRDNEQFF. The CDR3 coding sequence is TGCAGTGCTAGAGATCTGGGGCGAGACAATGAGCAGTTCTTC.